This is a list of T cell receptor beta chains from one sample in a study of spatial heterogeneity in lung cancer. From the 5' RACE reads, TCRdb called clonotypes with MiXCR, one entry per CDR3 protein. The table shows roughly 3,600 distinct CDR3 sequences, with approximately 8.6% occurring only once. This material consisted of lung tumor tissue, taken at surgery. The receptors were gathered from a male donor with early-stage non-small cell lung cancer. The CDR3 runs from the conserved cysteine through the conserved F or W. D genes are given only for firm matches. Clone size is stated in some rows and not others, as once, few, many or a class when expanded.

J gene: TRBJ1-1; D gene: TRBD1; V gene: TRBV6-2/TRBV6-3; clone size: medium-sized; CDR3 DNA: TGTGCCAGCAGTATACAGGGGGCTGAAGCTTTCTTT; CDR3 protein: CASSIQGAEAFF
J gene: TRBJ1-5; D gene: TRBD1; V gene: TRBV7-6; clone size: medium-sized; CDR3 DNA: TGTGCCAGCAGCCCCCAAACAGGGGGCGCGGCCCAGCATTTT; CDR3 protein: CASSPQTGGAAQHF
J gene: TRBJ2-3; D gene: TRBD2; V gene: TRBV10-1; clone size: medium-sized; CDR3 DNA: TGCGCCAGCAGTGATCGACTAGCGGGAGGTGTAAGCACAGATACGCAGTATTTT; CDR3 protein: CASSDRLAGGVSTDTQYF
J gene: TRBJ2-7; D gene: -; V gene: TRBV29-1; clone size: -; CDR3 DNA: TGCAGCGTTGTATCCGGGACGGCACCCGAAGGCGAGCAGTACTTC; CDR3 protein: CSVVSGTAPEGEQYF
J gene: TRBJ2-5; D gene: TRBD1; V gene: TRBV19; clone size: few; CDR3 DNA: TGTACCAGTCGGACAGGGGAAGGGCAAGAGACCCAGTACTTC; CDR3 protein: CTSRTGEGQETQYF
J gene: TRBJ1-1; D gene: TRBD1; V gene: TRBV7-2; clone size: few; CDR3 DNA: TGTGCCAGCAGCTCGCAACAGGGGGCAGGAGCTTTCTTT; CDR3 protein: CASSSQQGAGAFF
J gene: TRBJ2-4; D gene: TRBD2; V gene: TRBV7-2; clone size: many; CDR3 DNA: TGTGCCAGCAGCTTAGAACTAGCGGCCCAAAACATTCAGTACTTC; CDR3 protein: CASSLELAAQNIQYF
J gene: TRBJ2-7; D gene: -; V gene: TRBV5-4; clone size: many; CDR3 DNA: TGTGCCAGCAGCTTGTTGGGCTACGAGCAGTACTTC; CDR3 protein: CASSLLGYEQYF
J gene: TRBJ2-7; D gene: -; V gene: TRBV7-9; clone size: medium-sized; CDR3 DNA: TGTGCCAGCAGCTCCGACAGAACCTCCTACGAGCAGTACTTC; CDR3 protein: CASSSDRTSYEQYF
J gene: TRBJ1-5; D gene: TRBD1; V gene: TRBV29-1; clone size: medium-sized; CDR3 DNA: TGCAGCGTGGTGGACAGGTCGGACCAGCCCCAGCATTTT; CDR3 protein: CSVVDRSDQPQHF
J gene: TRBJ2-7; D gene: -; V gene: TRBV23-1; clone size: large; CDR3 DNA: TGCGCCAGCAGTCAATCAGTCATGGGGGAAGGGTCACCCTACGAGCAGTACTTC; CDR3 protein: CASSQSVMGEGSPYEQYF
J gene: TRBJ2-1; D gene: TRBD2; V gene: TRBV7-2; clone size: medium-sized; CDR3 DNA: TGTGCCAGCAGCTCCCGACTAGCGGGGTACAATGAGCAGTTCTTC; CDR3 protein: CASSSRLAGYNEQFF